This TCR beta chain was sequenced in a study of shared clonotypes between healthy human individuals. TCRdb's copy holds only in-frame clones and misses some; the assay was immunoSEQ multiplex PCR. The sample records some 2.1 million clones, roughly 94% being singletons. Material for sequencing was naive CD4+ T cells sorted from blood. Subset noted: CD45RA+ positively selected. The receptor was derived from a man younger than 30 in good health.

CDR3 residues: CAWSVGGGGDSPLHF. The DNA of the CDR3 is TGTGCCTGGAGTGTAGGGGGGGGAGGAGATTCACCCCTCCACTTT. The chain carries TRBV30 and TRBJ1-6; the D gene is possibly TRBD1 (6 bases). Trimming left V 0 bases short and J 8 bases short, with 14 bases between. Germline assignment: CDR1 GTSNPN and CDR2 SVGIG (reference sequence). The CDR3 is 15 amino acids.